This paragraph reports one TCR beta chain. The count of this clone is one. Its specific antigen is unknown. One base away there is no much larger clone; base qualities are not given. This entry comes from a study of blood T cell repertoires in COVID-19 (dated by TCRdb to about 2020). Turning to the overall study: Samples covering the acute and convalescent phases of COVID-19 were provided by collaborators in the United States, Italy and Spain. The prospective study material was composed of cDNA or gDNA derived from T cells, B-cell-depleted T cells, or PBMCs. Subjects who had been exposed to COVID-19, were actively infected with it, or had recovered from it provided the deeply sampled blood TCRbeta repertoires that made up the dataset. The repertoires were made available in a free public database intended to serve as a resource for research on the immune response to SARS-CoV-2. The samples were drawn from two sources: the first 160 participants of the ongoing ImmuneRACE study, and 1,000 to 1,500 subjects contributed by 6 global collaborators. Nearly every sample came with metadata listing a de-identified subject ID, COVID-19 status, age in years and sex. Where HLA class I and class II types were available, the types were taken from metadata supplied by the sample provider, not from assay-based typing.

TCRbeta CDR3 regions were amplified from genomic DNA by means of the immunoSEQ Assay, a bias-controlled multiplex PCR. Per the authors' processing: The number of nucleated cells in each sample was estimated from the amplification of reference gene primers within the assay. To quantify the absolute abundance of each unique TCRbeta CDR3 rearrangement, sequence reads were collapsed and filtered. For each sample, productive Simpson clonality was calculated as the square root of Simpson's diversity index over productive rearrangements. TCRdb mirrors the immuneACCESS table, restricted to in-frame sequences. Some clones are absent from its copies; in checked studies, under half trace to an unresolved V gene, and the reason for the others is unknown. V and J calls and clone size are as listed in that table; D and trimming were resolved from the DNA. For this sample there are 200,000 to 250,000 clones; over 60% appear just once. 7% to 8.5% of the sample rests with the top ten.

Whole blood was collected in K2EDTA tubes by collaborating institutions according to the institutions' own protocols. For TCRbeta analysis, collaborators shipped samples as frozen whole blood, isolated PBMCs, or DNA extracted from either of those sample types. What the authors observed across the whole study: How much clinical and demographic metadata was included differed by source and by participant, and the metadata was provided uncurated.

According to the germline V gene, CDR1 reads ENHRY and CDR2 reads SYGVKD. The CDR3 runs 13 residues from the cysteine to the phenylalanine. The retained sequence is limited to the CDR3, 39 bases, with the frame set at the first base. The V end loses 1 base and the J end loses 3 bases, and a stretch of 7 bases separates them. The material sequenced was peripheral blood. This receptor was obtained from a woman in her seventies with acute or convalescent COVID-19. This chain is built from TRBV10-3 and TRBJ2-7; the D gene is unclear. The CDR3 reads CAISEYADYEQYF. The DNA reads TGTGCCATCAGTGAGTATGCGGACTACGAGCAGTACTTC.